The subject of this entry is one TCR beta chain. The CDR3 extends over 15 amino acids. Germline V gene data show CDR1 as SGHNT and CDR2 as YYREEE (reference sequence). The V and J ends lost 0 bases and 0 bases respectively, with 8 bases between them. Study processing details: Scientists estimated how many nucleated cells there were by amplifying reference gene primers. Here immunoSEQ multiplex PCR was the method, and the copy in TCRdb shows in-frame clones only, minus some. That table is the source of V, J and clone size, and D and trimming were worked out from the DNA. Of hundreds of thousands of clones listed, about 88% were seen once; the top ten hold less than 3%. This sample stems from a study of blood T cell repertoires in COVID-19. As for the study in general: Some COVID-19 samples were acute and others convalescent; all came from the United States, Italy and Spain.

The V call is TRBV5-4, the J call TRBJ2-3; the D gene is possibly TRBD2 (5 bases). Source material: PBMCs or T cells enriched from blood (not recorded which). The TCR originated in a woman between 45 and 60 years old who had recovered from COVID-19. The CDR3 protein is CASSLAGFSTDTQYF. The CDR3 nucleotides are TGTGCCAGCAGCTTGGCGGGGTTTAGCACAGATACGCAGTATTTT.